This T cell receptor beta chain was identified in a study of shared clonotypes between healthy human individuals. Study-level background: The people who gave samples were two women and a few men aged 18 to 49.

CDR3 length equals 13 residues. The V gene's germline CDR1 is SGHNT and CDR2 YYREEE (reference sequence). Trimming cost V 5 bases and J 1 base; bases outside gene matches: 2. Sequenced by immunoSEQ multiplex PCR; TCRdb stores in-frame clones only, minus some. The table lists approximately 2.3 million clones, 85% to 95% of them singletons. Healthy HIV-negative adults without recent acute infections or vaccinations served as donors. Every donor, a Caucasian adult, lived in Nashville, Tennessee. CD4+ cells underwent separation, giving CD45RA+ naive and CD45RA-negative memory subsets. Sequencing used naive CD4+ T cells from PBMCs. Subset meaning: CD45RA+ positively selected. The receptor's source is a man aged 18 to 35 in good health. Some clones in this sample may be carry-over from other donors' samples. This chain links TRBV5-4 with TRBJ1-1; 7 bases map to TRBD1. The CDR3 reads CASRQGPNTEAFF. The CDR3 region has the DNA TGTGCCAGCAGACAGGGGCCGAACACTGAAGCTTTCTTT. Supplemented by reference TRBV5-4 and TRBJ1-1, the full variable domain reads ETGVTQSPTHLIKTRGQQVTLRCSSQSGHNTVSWYQQALGQGPQFIFQYYREEENGRGNFPPRFSGLQFPNYSSELNVNALELDDSALYLCASRQGPNTEAFFGQGTRLTVV.